This T cell receptor beta chain is from a study of vaccination effects on CD4 cells after COVID-19. Study-wide background: Sampling occurred a median 72 days post second dose, range 14 to 241. Notes on the study in general: In the late period after vaccination, infection- and vaccine-induced clones contracted markedly.

Trimming removed 0 bases at V and 1 base at J, with 6 bases between. CDR3 length: 14 residues. Germline V gene sequence: CDR1 LGHNA, CDR2 YSLEER. Researchers isolated CD4+ T cells once roughly nine days of culture had elapsed. Every participant took two doses of the BNT162b2 or mRNA-1273 vaccine. Points on this clone: Its antigen remains unknown.

The assay was immunoSEQ multiplex PCR, and TCRdb's table has in-frame clones only and misses some. Counted here are approximately 60,000 clones, 78% occurring once; the ten biggest clones make up 4.3%. The source was CD4+ T cells from PBMCs cultured without peptide, collected after COVID-19 vaccination. This sequence was found in a human donor who received a COVID-19 vaccine. This chain links TRBV4-3 with TRBJ1-2; no clear D. In DNA, the CDR3 is TGCGCCAGCAGCCAAGAGAGGGTTAACTATGGCTACACCTTC. Translated: CASSQERVNYGYTF.